Following are 32 T cell receptor beta chains from one sample sequenced in a study of blood T cell repertoires in COVID-19. Measured with immunoSEQ multiplex PCR; TCRdb has only the in-frame clones, and not every one. The sample gives 350,000 to 450,000 clones, 70% to 90% of which show up once; more than 0.95% is in the top ten. Specimen: peripheral blood. These receptors all stem from a man aged 35 to 55 with acute or convalescent COVID-19.

The rearrangement links TRBV6-6 to TRBJ1-3; D possibly corresponds to TRBD1 (5 bases). CDR3 length: 15 amino acids. The V gene lost 2 bases and the J gene lost 0 bases, with 8 bases spanning the gap. Germline V gene data show CDR1 as MNHNY and CDR2 as SVGAGI (reference sequence). The chain's CDR3 is CASSYDSRSGNTIYF. In DNA, the CDR3 is TGTGCCAGCAGTTACGACAGCCGCTCTGGAAACACCATATATTTT.

About this clone: The germline gene is not matched at one end of the junction; a read error may be the cause. The rearrangement uses TRBV5-5 and TRBJ2-7, with 7 positions matching TRBD1. This CDR3 comprises 14 residues. Germline CDR1 reads SGHKS; CDR2 reads YYEKEE (reference sequence). The CDR3 is CASSSRGPSNEQYF. The CDR3 bases are TGTGCCAGCAGCTCGAGGGGGCCCTCCAACGAGCAGTACTTC.

V is TRBV4-1 and J is TRBJ2-7, with 7 bases fitting TRBD1. This CDR3 is built from 16 residues. The germline V gene has CDR1 MGHRA and CDR2 YSYEKL. V was clipped by 3 bases and J by 3 bases; unmatched bases: 11. The CDR3 sequence: CASSQVGRDSFYEQYF. CDR3 nucleotide sequence: TGCGCCAGCAGCCAGGTAGGCCGGGACAGCTTCTACGAGCAGTACTTC.

This clone was seen once. Other nucleotide sequences from this sample produce the same CDR3. The chain carries TRBV11-2 and TRBJ2-1, with TRBD2 as a possible D gene (5 bases). The CDR3 is made up of 15 amino acids. V shed 0 bases and J shed 4 bases, with 10 bases lying between them. Looked up from germline, CDR1 is SGHAT and CDR2 is FQNNGV. CDR3 amino acids: CASSLDLGSYNEQFF. The CDR3 nucleotides are TGTGCCAGCAGCTTAGACCTTGGGAGTTACAATGAGCAGTTCTTC.

This chain uses TRBV7-8 with TRBJ1-3; 8 positions agree with TRBD1. CDR1 and CDR2 from the germline V gene are SGHVS and FQNEAQ. The CDR3 has 16 amino acids. The ends lost 0 bases at V and 3 bases at J; junction bases unmatched: 4. The CDR3 region is CASSLADRERGNTIYF. The CDR3 nucleotides read TGTGCCAGCAGCTTAGCGGACAGGGAGCGTGGAAACACCATATATTTT.

V usage is TRBV9 and J usage is TRBJ1-2; 8 bases fit TRBD1. The CDR3 runs to 15 residues. CDR1 and CDR2 from the germline V gene are SGDLS and YYNGEE. The J segment lost 0 bases and the V segment lost 1 base, leaving 2 bases of the junction unmatched. The CDR3 nucleotides are TGTGCCAGCAGCGTAAGACAGGGGACTAACTATGGCTACACCTTC. As protein: CASSVRQGTNYGYTF.

This chain uses TRBV25-1 with TRBJ2-1, with 9 bases aligning to TRBD1. The trim removed 5 bases at V and 7 bases at J, leaving 6 bases unmatched. CDR3 length: 14 amino acids. Per the germline V gene, CDR1 is MGHDK and CDR2 is SYGVNS. CDR3 in amino acids: CASSLGQGQNEQFF. As DNA, the CDR3 is TGTGCCAGCAGTCTGGGACAGGGACAGAATGAGCAGTTCTTC.

CDR3 amino acids: CASSLQGAKYNEQFF. CDR3 in DNA: TGTGCCAGCAGCTTACAGGGGGCGAAGTACAATGAGCAGTTCTTC. The chain couples TRBV7-3 to TRBJ2-1; 8 positions match TRBD1. Germline values: CDR1 SGHTA, CDR2 FQGTGA. Trimming took 2 bases from V and 4 from J; bases not matched to a gene: 4. The CDR3 is made up of 15 amino acids. Full variable domain (remainder filled in from reference TRBV7-3 and TRBJ2-1): GAGVSQTPSNKVTEKGKYVELRCDPISGHTALYWYRQSLGQGPEFLIYFQGTGAADDSGLPNDRFFAVRPEGSVSTLKIQRTERGDSAVYLCASSLQGAKYNEQFFGPGTRLTVL.

This clone was counted once. V is TRBV3-1 (or the pseudogene TRBV3-2) and J is TRBJ1-6; D remains unclear. CDR3 length equals 14 residues. V lost 3 bases and J lost 10, with 13 bases in between. From germline, CDR1 is LGHDT and CDR2 YNNKEL (reference sequence). The CDR3 is CASSQGGFSSPLHF. CDR3 in DNA: TGTGCCAGCAGCCAGGGAGGTTTCAGCTCACCCCTCCACTTT.

The chain uses TRBV4-1 and TRBJ2-7; D unclear. The CDR3 has 13 amino acids. Trimming took 1 base from V and 3 from J, leaving 7 bases between them. Germline CDR1 reads MGHRA; CDR2 reads YSYEKL. For the CDR3, the DNA is TGCGCCAGCAGCCAAGTTCAGTTCTACGAGCAGTACTTC. Translated: CASSQVQFYEQYF.

This chain uses TRBV3-1 (or the pseudogene TRBV3-2) with TRBJ2-5, with 8 bases that match TRBD1. V dropped 0 bases and J dropped 3; count of bases not matched to a gene: 3. The CDR3 spans 15 residues. Germline V gene sequence: CDR1 LGHDT, CDR2 YNNKEL (reference sequence). The CDR3 is CASSQDPDREETQYF. The DNA for the CDR3 is TGTGCCAGCAGCCAAGATCCGGACAGGGAAGAGACCCAGTACTTC.

The sample holds a few counts of this clone. The chain joins TRBV5-4 to TRBJ2-2; D remains ambiguous. The CDR3 has 15 amino acids. The V and J ends lost 3 bases and 4 bases respectively, with 13 bases between them. Germline loops: CDR1 SGHNT, CDR2 YYREEE (reference sequence). The chain's CDR3 is CASSSTIGGTGELFF. The DNA of the CDR3 is TGTGCCAGCAGCTCCACGATAGGCGGCACCGGGGAGCTGTTTTTT. Looking up the rest from reference TRBV5-4 and TRBJ2-2 gives the full variable domain: ETGVTQSPTHLIKTRGQQVTLRCSSQSGHNTVSWYQQALGQGPQFIFQYYREEENGRGNFPPRFSGLQFPNYSSELNVNALELDDSALYLCASSSTIGGTGELFFGEGSRLTVL.

The table lists this clone with a count of one. J is TRBJ1-5 and V is TRBV7-2; 7 bases fit TRBD1. The CDR3 is 15 residues long. V dropped 1 base and J dropped 5; count of bases not matched to a gene: 5. Looked up from germline, CDR1 is SGHTA and CDR2 is FQGNSA. The CDR3 DNA reads as TGTGCCAGCAGCTTAGTATCGACAGGGTATCAGCCCCAGCATTTT. Its translation: CASSLVSTGYQPQHF.

V usage is TRBV21-1 and J usage is TRBJ2-1; the D call in the table, TRBD2, was not verified against the DNA. TRBV21-1 is described as a pseudogene. The CDR3 spans 20 residues. The CDR3 reads CASSPPASRGPPSSYNEQFF. The CDR3 DNA reads as TGTGCCAGCAGCCCACCCGCTTCGCGGGGGCCTCCGAGCTCCTACAATGAGCAGTTCTTC.

The chain is built from TRBV27 and TRBJ2-3, with D perhaps TRBD2 (6 bases). CDR1 is MNHEY and CDR2 is SMNVEV in the germline V gene (reference sequence). This CDR3 comprises 15 residues. V lost 5 bases and J lost 1, with 13 bases in between. The CDR3 DNA is TGTGCCAGCAGTCTTTCGAGGGAGGGCACAGATACGCAGTATTTT. Amino acid sequence: CASSLSREGTDTQYF.

This clone was recorded a few times. The chain recombines TRBV7-2 with TRBJ2-7; 7 bases are shared with TRBD1. The J segment lost 2 bases and the V segment lost 0 bases, leaving 4 bases of the junction unmatched. Germline V gene sequence: CDR1 SGHTA, CDR2 FQGNSA. The length of the CDR3 is 15 residues. Written as DNA, the CDR3 is TGTGCCAGCAGCTTAGCCCCGGGACAGACCTACGAGCAGTACTTC. Protein product: CASSLAPGQTYEQYF.

The chain joins TRBV5-1 to TRBJ2-2; possible D gene TRBD1, 5 bases. Germline V lookup: CDR1 SGHRS, CDR2 YFSETQ. The CDR3 runs 15 residues. V lost 0 bases, J lost 0 bases, and 6 bases lay in between. CDR3 sequence: CASSLVRANTGELFF. The DNA for the CDR3 is TGCGCCAGCAGCTTGGTCAGGGCGAACACCGGGGAGCTGTTTTTT.

The chain carries TRBV27 and TRBJ2-2; D might be TRBD2 (6 bases). The CDR3 has 13 residues. From germline, CDR1 is MNHEY and CDR2 SMNVEV (reference sequence). Trimming removed 5 bases at V and 6 bases at J, with 10 bases between. CDR3 residues: CASSRGRSGELFF. CDR3 sequence (DNA): TGTGCCAGCAGTCGAGGGAGGTCCGGGGAGCTGTTTTTT.

V and J are TRBV27 and TRBJ2-4; D possibly corresponds to TRBD2 (5 bases). The germline V gene has CDR1 MNHEY and CDR2 SMNVEV (reference sequence). The CDR3 runs to 13 residues. V lost 0 bases to trimming and J lost 7 bases, with 7 bases between them. CDR3 sequence: CASSLSRRNIQYF. The CDR3 coding sequence is TGTGCCAGCAGTTTATCACGGAGGAACATTCAGTACTTC.

The chain is built from TRBV7-2 and TRBJ1-4; D is undetermined. Germline loops: CDR1 SGHTA, CDR2 FQGNSA. The CDR3 is made up of 15 amino acids. V lost 5 bases and J lost 2, with 12 bases in between. The DNA of the CDR3 is TGTGCCAGCAGCGCCATAGTAGCGACTAATGAAAAACTGTTTTTT. It codes for CASSAIVATNEKLFF. Combining the CDR3 with reference TRBV7-2 and TRBJ1-4 gives the whole variable domain GAGVSQSPSNKVTEKGKDVELRCDPISGHTALYWYRQSLGQGLEFLIYFQGNSAPDKSGLPSDRFSAERTGGSVSTLTIQRTQQEDSAVYLCASSAIVATNEKLFFGSGTQLSVL.

The chain has TRBV28 and TRBJ2-1; 11 bases align to TRBD2. Per germline, CDR1 MDHEN and CDR2 SYDVKM. The V and J ends lost 6 bases and 7 bases, in that order; junction bases with no gene match: 8. The CDR3 has 15 amino acids. The CDR3 DNA is TGTGCCAGCAGCTTACTAGCGGGAGTAATTAATGAGCAGTTCTTC. Its translation: CASSLLAGVINEQFF.

The CDR3 DNA reads as TGTGCCAGCAGCTTGAGGACTACCGGGGGGGAGCAGTTCTTC. It codes for CASSLRTTGGEQFF. This chain joins TRBV5-4 and TRBJ2-1, with 7 bases fitting TRBD2. With V trimmed by 1 base and J by 10 bases, 8 bases remained unmatched. Per germline, CDR1 SGHNT and CDR2 YYREEE (reference sequence). This CDR3 has 14 residues. Looking up the rest from reference TRBV5-4 and TRBJ2-1 gives the full variable domain: ETGVTQSPTHLIKTRGQQVTLRCSSQSGHNTVSWYQQALGQGPQFIFQYYREEENGRGNFPPRFSGLQFPNYSSELNVNALELDDSALYLCASSLRTTGGEQFFGPGTRLTVL.

The chain recombines TRBV27 with TRBJ2-4, with 11 nucleotides matching TRBD1. This CDR3 region has 16 residues. The germline CDR1 and CDR2 sequences are MNHEY and SMNVEV (reference sequence). V shed 5 bases and J 3 bases; nucleotides not matched to a gene: 6. CDR3 sequence (DNA): TGTGCCAGCAGTGCGGGACAGGGGGGCGTCAAAAACATTCAGTACTTC. Its protein product is CASSAGQGGVKNIQYF.

This clone was observed a single time. The gene calls are TRBV11-2 and TRBJ2-3, with 8 bases that match TRBD2. The V segment lost 3 bases and the J segment 3 bases; nucleotides outside the gene matches: 5. CDR1 is SGHAT, CDR2 FQNNGV, per germline. CDR3 size: 15 residues. The DNA for the CDR3 is TGTGCCAGCAGCTTTAGCGGGACAAGGACAGATACGCAGTATTTT. Amino acid sequence: CASSFSGTRTDTQYF.

The gene calls are TRBV11-2 and TRBJ2-1, with 10 positions matching TRBD2. The CDR3 runs to 15 residues. Trimming cost V 8 bases and J 4 bases; bases outside gene matches: 8. The germline gives CDR1 SGHAT, CDR2 FQNNGV. CDR3 bases: TGTGCCAGCCGTCCACTAGCGGGAATATACAATGAGCAGTTCTTC. This codes for CASRPLAGIYNEQFF. Based on the CDR3 plus reference TRBV11-2 and TRBJ2-1, the full variable domain is EAGVAQSPRYKIIEKRQSVAFWCNPISGHATLYWYQQILGQGPKLLIQFQNNGVVDDSQLPKDRFSAERLKGVDSTLKIQPAKLEDSAVYLCASRPLAGIYNEQFFGPGTRLTVL.

The chain links TRBV7-2 to TRBJ2-1, with D uncertain. Germline CDR1 and CDR2: SGHTA and FQGNSA. V gave up 3 bases and J gave up 5 bases, with 14 bases separating them. This CDR3 is built from 15 residues. The CDR3 reads CASSFKIVSHNEQFF. In DNA form, the CDR3 reads TGTGCCAGCAGCTTTAAGATAGTTTCCCACAATGAGCAGTTCTTC. Together with reference TRBV7-2 and TRBJ2-1, the CDR3 gives the full variable domain: GAGVSQSPSNKVTEKGKDVELRCDPISGHTALYWYRQSLGQGLEFLIYFQGNSAPDKSGLPSDRFSAERTGGSVSTLTIQRTQQEDSAVYLCASSFKIVSHNEQFFGPGTRLTVL.

The V call is TRBV19, the J call TRBJ1-4; D is uncertain. This CDR3 has 13 amino acids. Trimming took off 5 bases at V and 5 bases at J, with 9 bases between the two ends. CDR1 and CDR2 from the germline V gene are LNHDA and SQIVND (reference sequence). CDR3: CASSHVRNEKLFF. CDR3 nucleotides: TGTGCCAGTAGTCATGTACGGAATGAAAAACTGTTTTTT.

A note on this clone: Other DNA sequences in the same sample also yield this CDR3. The V call is TRBV7-2, the J call TRBJ1-5, with a weak D call TRBD1 (6 bases). Germline V gives CDR1 SGHTA, CDR2 FQGNSA. CDR3 size: 14 residues. V lost 3 bases to trimming and J lost 3 bases, with 9 bases between them. The CDR3 protein is CASSFGQNNQPQHF. CDR3 DNA sequence: TGTGCCAGCAGCTTCGGACAGAACAATCAGCCCCAGCATTTT.

This sequence joins TRBV27 and TRBJ2-2, with TRBD1 as a possible D gene (6 bases). Germline lookup yields CDR1 MNHEY and CDR2 SMNVEV (reference sequence). Between the trimmed V and J ends, which lost 2 bases and 0 bases, there was a span of 7 bases. CDR3 length: 15 amino acids. The CDR3 DNA sequence: TGTGCCAGCAGTTTAACAGGGACGAACACCGGGGAGCTGTTTTTT. It translates to CASSLTGTNTGELFF.

This clone was found once. CDR3 region: CASSLVAGGDTDTQYF. In nucleotides, the CDR3 is TGTGCCAGCAGCTTAGTGGCGGGGGGCGATACAGATACGCAGTATTTT. J is TRBJ2-3 and V is TRBV7-8; 8 bases line up with TRBD2. Trimming cost V 1 base and J 3 bases; bases outside gene matches: 6. The length of the CDR3 is 16 residues. Germline V lookup: CDR1 SGHVS, CDR2 FQNEAQ.

V and J are TRBV29-1 and TRBJ2-2; TRBD1 matches 7 bases. The CDR3 spans 15 residues. Unmatched junction bases numbered 7, after V lost 4 bases and J lost 2 bases. From germline, CDR1 is SQVTM and CDR2 ANQGSEA. Written as DNA, the CDR3 is TGCAGCGTTGTCGGGACAGAGATCAACACCGGGGAGCTGTTTTTT. This translates into CSVVGTEINTGELFF.

The chain joins TRBV7-8 to TRBJ1-2; tentative D call: TRBD1 (5 bases). This CDR3 region has 14 residues. Per germline, CDR1 SGHVS and CDR2 FQNEAQ. The V end was cut by 2 bases, the J end by 1 base, with 8 bases between. CDR3 DNA sequence: TGTGCCAGCAGCTTATTGGGGGGTAACTATGGCTACACCTTC. This sequence encodes CASSLLGGNYGYTF.